This section outlines one T cell receptor (beta chain) sequence together with its context. The PCR ran on 60 Vbeta and 13 Jbeta primers. Only in-frame clones appear in the TCRdb table, and some are missing; sequencing was by immunoSEQ multiplex PCR. The sample includes roughly 120,000 clones, 79% of them seen just once. This specimen belongs to a study of cytomegalovirus exposure and HLA in healthy donors. Source material: PBMCs. The receptor's source is a woman between 18 and 29 years old in good health and CMV-seropositive.

In DNA, the CDR3 is TGTGCCAGCAGCCAACAAACCGGGACTCCTACCCCCTACGAGCAGTACTTC. Encoded protein: CASSQQTGTPTPYEQYF. The chain couples TRBV4-2 to TRBJ2-7; a weak D match, TRBD2 (6 bases). Germline V gene data show CDR1 as LGHNA and CDR2 as YNFKEQ. V was trimmed by 2 bases and J by 2 bases, leaving 19 bases between them. The CDR3 length is 17 residues.